These 16 T cell receptor beta chains were all obtained from the same sample, sequenced in a study of regulatory T cells in long-lasting Graves disease. Arm-PCR of CDR3 regions with iRepertoire HTBI primers generated TCR beta libraries. Using its own MiXCR run on the multiplex PCR reads, TCRdb lists one record per CDR3 protein. This table has approximately 400,000 distinct CDR3 sequences, about 11% appearing once. Stated time point: newly diagnosed GD, antithyroid drugs for less than 3 months. Preparation of the TCR library used RNA extracted from PBMCs. This same sample was also taken into another study, of T cells in Graves' hyperthyroidism and ophthalmopathy.

Sequenced here: peripheral blood mononuclear cells (PBMCs), sampled at new diagnosis, from a patient treated with antithyroid drugs. These receptors were collected from a woman aged 18 to 35 with Graves disease.

This clonotype was picked up many times. The chain links TRBV29-1 to TRBJ1-1; D gene uncertain. Germline CDR1 and CDR2: SQVTM and ANQGSEA. Trimming cost V 3 bases and J 0 bases, with 11 bases left between them. CDR3 length: 14 amino acids. Here the CDR3 reads CSVDGSGVNTEAFF. In nucleotides, the CDR3 is TGCAGCGTTGATGGCTCCGGGGTGAACACTGAAGCTTTCTTT.

This clonotype occurred many times. The chain joins TRBV15 to TRBJ1-2, with unresolved D. The ends were cut back, 1 base at V and 1 base at J, with 10 bases in the middle. CDR3 length: 15 residues. Germline loops: CDR1 LNHNV, CDR2 YYDKDF (reference sequence). CDR3 in amino acids: CATSRVGGGNYGYTF. Here the CDR3 DNA reads TGTGCCACCAGCAGAGTGGGCGGAGGTAACTATGGCTACACCTTC.

This clonotype has a handful of counts. The chain employs TRBV7-2 and TRBJ2-4; D gene uncertain. This CDR3 contains 14 residues. CDR1 and CDR2 (germline): SGHTA, FQGNSA. V lost 5 bases, J lost 0 bases, and 8 bases lay in between. CDR3 residues: CASSPEIAKNIQYF. CDR3 nucleotides: TGTGCCAGCAGCCCGGAGATAGCCAAAAACATTCAGTACTTC. Looking up the rest from reference TRBV7-2 and TRBJ2-4 gives the full variable domain: GAGVSQSPSNKVTEKGKDVELRCDPISGHTALYWYRQSLGQGLEFLIYFQGNSAPDKSGLPSDRFSAERTGGSVSTLTIQRTQQEDSAVYLCASSPEIAKNIQYFGAGTRLSVL.

Ten or more counts support this clonotype. The CDR3 sequence: CASSRRDRGIRTEAFF. The DNA for the CDR3 is TGTGCCAGCAGCCGCCGGGACAGGGGAATAAGGACTGAAGCTTTCTTT. The genes are TRBV7-9 and TRBJ1-1; 10 nucleotides align to TRBD1. This CDR3 has 16 amino acids. V lost 5 bases and J lost 5; bases outside the gene matches: 11. The germline V gene encodes CDR1 SEHNR and CDR2 FQNEAQ (reference sequence).

The chain employs TRBV12-3 or TRBV12-4 and TRBJ2-3; D unclear. Trimming removed 6 bases from V and 1 base from J, with 11 bases in between. This CDR3 region has 14 residues. This CDR3 reads CASSRRRGTDTQYF. As DNA, the CDR3 is TGTGCCAGCAGCCGCAGAAGGGGCACAGATACGCAGTATTTT.

The sample holds many counts of this clonotype. This sequence joins TRBV28 and TRBJ2-7; D is unclear. The CDR3 covers 13 residues. The germline V gene encodes CDR1 MDHEN and CDR2 SYDVKM. Trimming removed 5 bases from V and 1 base from J, with 9 bases in between. CDR3 protein: CASSLGFSYEQYF. The CDR3 DNA sequence: TGTGCCAGCAGTCTAGGGTTTTCCTACGAGCAGTACTTC.

This clonotype has a count of ten or more. The chain joins TRBV10-2 to TRBJ2-7; 7 nucleotides match TRBD2. The CDR3 has 19 amino acids. V trimming: 8 bases; J trimming: 0 bases; junction bases outside the gene matches: 22. Germline V gene data show CDR1 as WSHSY and CDR2 as SAAADI. This chain's CDR3 is CASLSPGLRKSWSSYEQYF. For the CDR3, the DNA is TGCGCCAGCCTATCTCCGGGACTAAGAAAGAGCTGGAGCTCCTACGAGCAGTACTTC.

This clonotype was found many times. CDR3 coding DNA: TGCGCCAGCAGCTTGAGAAACTCGGGCTCCTACGAGCAGTACTTC. This encodes CASSLRNSGSYEQYF. The J gene is TRBJ2-7, the V gene TRBV5-1, with no clear D. The CDR3 is 15 amino acids. Germline V lookup: CDR1 SGHRS, CDR2 YFSETQ. Between the trimmed V and J ends, which lost 1 base and 0 bases, there was a span of 11 bases.

The CDR3 here is CASGLVSGTGTF. DNA for the CDR3: TGTGCTAGTGGTTTGGTAAGCGGTACAGGGACTTTC. The chain uses TRBV12-5 and TRBJ2-6, with D perhaps matching TRBD1 or TRBD2 (5 bases each). Germline CDR1 reads LGHNT; CDR2 reads FRNRAP. CDR3 length equals 12 residues. The V end lost 0 bases, the J end lost 18 bases, and 12 bases lay between the germline ends.

At least ten counts were recorded for this clonotype. V is TRBV3-1 and J is TRBJ1-1; no clear D gene. This CDR3 comprises 14 residues. Trimming left V 0 bases short and J 6 bases short, with 11 bases between. The germline CDR1 and CDR2 sequences are LGHDT and YNNKEL (reference sequence). CDR3 loop: CASSQENSGAEAFF. The CDR3 DNA reads TGTGCCAGCAGCCAAGAAAATTCTGGGGCTGAAGCTTTCTTT.

This clonotype has a handful of counts. The chain recombines TRBV3-1 with TRBJ1-2; tentative D call: TRBD1 (5 bases). The V end lost 5 bases, the J end lost 4 bases, and 20 bases lay between the germline ends. The CDR3 covers 16 residues. Germline V gene lookup returns CDR1 LGHDT and CDR2 YNNKEL (reference sequence). The CDR3 DNA is TGTGCCAGCAGCTTCCGACGGACCCATGGGGGCTATGGCTACACCTTC. Translated, it gives CASSFRRTHGGYGYTF. Full variable domain (rest looked up from reference TRBV3-1 and TRBJ1-2): DTAVSQTPKYLVTQMGNDKSIKCEQNLGHDTMYWYKQDSKKFLKIMFSYNNKELIINETVPNRFSPKSPDKAHLNLHINSLELGDSAVYFCASSFRRTHGGYGYTFGSGTRLTVV.

This clonotype was detected many times. The chain uses TRBV18 and TRBJ1-2; perhaps TRBD1 as D (6 bases). This CDR3 region has 15 residues. Deletions cut 3 bases from V and 2 bases from J, with 13 bases between. CDR1 is KGHSH, CDR2 LQKENI, per germline. CDR3: CASSPNRETNYGYTF. The CDR3, as DNA: TGTGCCAGCTCACCGAACAGGGAGACCAACTATGGCTACACCTTC.

This clonotype was observed many times. J is TRBJ2-1 and V is TRBV20-1, with 12 bases matching TRBD2. V shed 4 bases, J shed 2 bases, and the junction held 6 bases outside the gene matches. CDR1 is DFQATT, CDR2 SNEGSKA, per germline (reference sequence). The CDR3 runs to 16 residues. Written as DNA, the CDR3 is TGCAGTGCTAACGGACTAGCGGGGACCCCCTACAATGAGCAGTTCTTC. It encodes CSANGLAGTPYNEQFF.

This clonotype was recorded many times. V and J are TRBV7-2 and TRBJ2-1; TRBD2 matches 13 bases. The CDR3 is 15 amino acids. V lost 4 bases to trimming and J lost 6 bases; unmatched junction nucleotides: 3. Germline assignment: CDR1 SGHTA and CDR2 FQGNSA. The CDR3 DNA sequence: TGTGCCAGCAGCTACACTAGCGGGAGGGGCAATGAGCAGTTCTTC. Amino acids: CASSYTSGRGNEQFF.

This clonotype was recorded many times. This chain links TRBV20-1 with TRBJ1-2, with D perhaps TRBD1 (6 bases). V dropped 0 bases and J dropped 8 bases, with 25 bases sitting between them. In germline, CDR1 is DFQATT, CDR2 SNEGSKA (reference sequence). CDR3 length equals 17 residues. The CDR3 is CSARDMRGRGQGEGYTF. The CDR3 bases are TGCAGTGCTAGAGATATGCGCGGGAGGGGACAAGGGGAGGGCTACACCTTC.

This clonotype was counted only a few times. Here the CDR3 DNA reads TGCAGTGCTAGAGATCTGACAACCGGGGAAAAACTGTTTTTT. This sequence encodes CSARDLTTGEKLFF. The rearrangement joins TRBV20-1 to TRBJ1-4; D ambiguous. V was clipped by 0 bases and J by 8 bases, with 13 bases between them. Germline loops: CDR1 DFQATT, CDR2 SNEGSKA (reference sequence). This CDR3 region has 14 residues.